This T cell receptor beta chain was observed in a study of cytomegalovirus exposure and HLA in healthy donors. Study results and caveats: TCR beta chains numbering under 200 were designated cytomegalovirus-associated. Many donors carried some public TCRs, although rarity characterized most TCR sequences.

Method: immunoSEQ multiplex PCR; TCRdb's copy keeps in-frame clones and lacks some. Here the sample spans under 85,000 clones, roughly 95% being singletons. As regards this clone: Its antigen remains unidentified.

The TCR originated in a woman younger than 30 in good health and CMV-seropositive. The sample taken for sequencing was PBMCs.

The CDR3 here is CASSPGSGISTYEQYF. CDR3 in DNA: TGTGCCAGCTCACCAGGGTCAGGCATTTCTACCTACGAGCAGTACTTC. The chain joins TRBV18 to TRBJ2-7; no clear D gene. The germline CDR1 and CDR2 sequences are KGHSH and LQKENI. The CDR3 spans 16 residues. V gave up 2 bases and J gave up 2 bases, with 16 bases separating them.